This note documents a single T cell receptor (beta chain) sequence. The data were produced by immunoSEQ multiplex PCR, yet TCRdb's version contains in-frame clones alone and is incomplete. The table lists roughly 1 million clones, about 70% of them singletons. This entry is derived from a study of shared clonotypes between healthy human individuals. CDR1 is SGHNT, CDR2 YENEEA, per germline. V dropped 4 bases and J dropped 9 bases, with 7 bases sitting between them. The CDR3 consists of 11 residues. All donors qualified as healthy HIV-negative adults and had experienced no recent acute infections or vaccinations.

The receptor comes from a man aged 18 to 30 in good health. This chain connects TRBV11-3 to TRBJ2-1; D gene uncertain. Material: memory CD4+ T cells sorted from blood. Sample subset: CD45RA-negative fraction. DNA of the CDR3: TGTGCCAGCAGCTCTCGCGGTGAGCAGTTCTTC. Protein sequence: CASSSRGEQFF.